This T cell receptor beta chain is from a study of blood T cell repertoires in COVID-19 (TCRdb year 2020). Background for the entire study: The collaborator samples originated in the United States, Italy and Spain and spanned the acute and convalescent phases of COVID-19. The material from the prospective study consisted of cDNA or gDNA derived from T cells, B-cell-depleted T cells, or PBMCs. Deeply sampled blood TCRbeta repertoires from subjects exposed to, actively infected with, or recovered from COVID-19 were included in the dataset. The repertoires were released in a freely available public database intended as a resource for research on the immune response to SARS-CoV-2. Samples came from the ongoing ImmuneRACE study (first 160 participants) plus 1,254 subjects from 6 global collaborators. The sample metadata nearly always contained a de-identified subject ID, COVID-19 status, age in years and sex. Where available, HLA class I and class II types were obtained from metadata supplied by the sample provider rather than from assay-based typing.

TCRbeta CDR3 regions were amplified from genomic DNA by means of the immunoSEQ Assay, a bias-controlled multiplex PCR. In the source study's methods: The number of nucleated cells in each sample was estimated from the amplification of reference gene primers within the assay. To quantify the absolute abundance of each unique TCRbeta CDR3 rearrangement, sequence reads were collapsed and filtered. Productive Simpson clonality was computed per sample as the square root of Simpson's diversity index over productive rearrangements. TCRdb's version of the immuneACCESS table is confined to in-frame rearrangements and falls short of the full clone set. An unresolved V gene accounts for under half of the shortfall where checked; the remainder is of unknown origin. V and J calls and clone size follow that table, whereas D and trimming were derived from the DNA. This sample gives 290,000 or so clones in total; about 87% of them show up just once. In total, the top ten clones hold about 1.2% of the sample.

Beyond this particular receptor, the publication reports: The quantity of clinical and demographic metadata differed by source and by participant and was supplied without curation.

Concerning this clone itself: The antigen it binds to is not known. No qualities accompany the bases; no much larger clone lies one base away.

Collaborating institutions collected whole blood in K2EDTA tubes following their own protocols. Collaborator samples were shipped for TCRbeta analysis as frozen whole blood, isolated PBMCs, or DNA extracted from either sample type. The TCR comes from a man between 65 and 85 years old with acute or convalescent COVID-19. The sequencing sample was made of peripheral blood.

The nucleotide sequence is given as TGTGCCAGCAGCGCCCTGTCCCGGGACAGGGTTGGTGGCTACACCTTC. The resulting protein is CASSALSRDRVGGYTF. This receptor chain uses TRBV9 and TRBJ1-2, and TRBD1 aligns with 9 junction nucleotides. The CDR3, from cysteine to phenylalanine, totals 16 residues. CDR3 DNA only is kept here, 48 bases in frame from base 1. V is cut back by 3 bases and J by 7 bases, with 13 bases in the junction unmatched. In the germline V gene, CDR1 corresponds to SGDLS and CDR2 to YYNGEE. The CDR3, completed at both ends by the reference TRBV9 and TRBJ1-2 genes, gives the full variable domain DSGVTQTPKHLITATGQRVTLRCSPRSGDLSVYWYQQSLDQGLQFLIQYYNGEERAKGNILERFSAQQFPDLHSELNLSSLELGDSALYFCASSALSRDRVGGYTFGSGTRLTVV.